Below, one TCR beta chain is given with its context. What this receptor recognizes is not known. One base away there is no much larger clone; base qualities are not given. The CDR3, cysteine through phenylalanine, is 12 amino acids long. CDR3 DNA only is kept here, 36 bases in frame from base 1. Taken from the germline V gene (reference sequence), the CDR1 and CDR2 loops are MNHEY and SMNVEV. V loses 2 bases of germline sequence and J loses 7 bases, and the interval between the two ends is 6 bases. These data come from a study of radiotherapy plus CTLA-4 blockade in lung cancer (dated by TCRdb to about 2018). Describing the broader study: Among enrolled patients, 15% to 20% had an objective response and roughly 31% reached disease control. What the study reported, not specific to this receptor: Increased serum interferon-beta after radiation, together with early dynamic changes in blood T cell clones, were reported to be the strongest predictors of response. After treatment with radiotherapy and ipilimumab, TCR clones that came from tumors expanded in the peripheral blood.

Focal radiation therapy combined with CTLA-4 blockade (ipilimumab) was tested in patients with chemo-refractory metastatic non-small-cell lung cancer. Library preparation was by the immunoSEQ multiplex PCR assay. Here the immuneACCESS table is served through TCRdb, limited to in-frame sequences with V and J called. Missing clones are a known gap in these copies; in checked studies unresolved V genes cover under half, and the rest lacks a known reason. Here the sample has 55,000 to 80,000 clones; around 73% occur a single time. Together, the top ten hold less than 7.5% of the sample. In this chain, TRBV27 is recombined with TRBJ2-1; too little of a D gene remains to name it. This TCR derives from a human donor with non-small cell lung cancer who had a complete response to radiotherapy plus ipilimumab. This sample comprised peripheral blood, obtained from a patient treated with radiotherapy plus ipilimumab. The nucleotide sequence reads as follows: TGTGCCAGCAGTTTAATGGGAAATGAGCAGTTCTTC. Its translation is CASSLMGNEQFF.